One and the same sample provided the 14 T cell receptor beta chains below, sequenced in a study of shared clonotypes between healthy human individuals. The repertoire was sequenced with immunoSEQ multiplex PCR; TCRdb's copy has only in-frame clones and lacks some. The table has some 1,600,000 clones, approximately 98% seen once; the top ten hold about 0.4%. Input material: naive CD4+ T cells sorted from blood. Regarding subset: CD45RA+ positively selected. Receptor source: a man aged 25 to 40 in good health.

V is TRBV9 and J is TRBJ2-6; 8 nucleotides align to TRBD2. The trim removed 3 bases at V and 0 bases at J, leaving 11 bases unmatched. The germline gives CDR1 SGDLS, CDR2 YYNGEE. The CDR3 has 19 amino acids. CDR3 coding DNA: TGTGCCAGCAGCGCAGCTCGGGGGGGCTGGTACTCTGGGGCCAACGTCCTGACTTTC. Translated: CASSAARGGWYSGANVLTF.

This chain connects TRBV28 to TRBJ1-2; D remains unclear. V was pared by 3 bases and J by 4 bases, with 9 bases between. This CDR3 region has 13 residues. The germline CDR1 and CDR2 sequences are MDHEN and SYDVKM. The CDR3 reads CASSFLGVYGYTF. CDR3 DNA sequence: TGTGCCAGCAGTTTCCTGGGAGTCTATGGCTACACCTTC.

This clone was seen a handful of times. Other DNA variants within this sample encode the same CDR3. The V and J genes are TRBV27 and TRBJ2-3, with unresolved D. Germline CDR1 reads MNHEY; CDR2 reads SMNVEV (reference sequence). The CDR3 runs to 12 residues. Trimming removed 2 bases from V and 3 bases from J, with 3 bases in between. This CDR3 reads CASSLGTDTQYF. The CDR3 DNA reads TGTGCCAGCAGTTTAGGTACAGATACGCAGTATTTT.

The chain links TRBV19 to TRBJ2-7; 13 bases match TRBD2. The CDR3 extends over 17 amino acids. The germline V gene has CDR1 LNHDA and CDR2 SQIVND (reference sequence). J gave up 0 bases and V 5 bases, and 7 bases lay outside the gene matches. CDR3 in amino acids: CASSSPGLAGTSYEQYF. CDR3 in DNA: TGTGCCAGTAGTTCTCCGGGACTAGCGGGGACCTCCTACGAGCAGTACTTC.

The chain links TRBV7-7 to TRBJ2-2, with D tentatively TRBD2 (5 bases). Trimming stripped 5 bases from V and 5 bases from J, with 18 bases between. This CDR3 spans 16 amino acids. Per germline, CDR1 SSHAT and CDR2 FNYEAQ (reference sequence). The CDR3 nucleotides are TGTGCCAGCAGCCCCGTCGCGGGCCCGGGGACCGGGGAGCTGTTTTTT. Translated: CASSPVAGPGTGELFF.

This clone was recorded only once. The chain combines TRBV20-1 with TRBJ2-2; D may be TRBD1 or TRBD2 (6 bases each). Germline-derived CDR1 and CDR2 are DFQATT and SNEGSKA (reference sequence). The length of the CDR3 is 11 residues. CDR3 loop: CSVRGAGELFF. As DNA, the CDR3 is TGCAGCGTTAGGGGGGCCGGGGAGCTGTTTTTT.

V and J are TRBV5-1 and TRBJ1-1; TRBD1 agrees at 10 bases. CDR3 size: 15 residues. Looked up from germline, CDR1 is SGHRS and CDR2 is YFSETQ. The trim removed 3 bases at V and 10 bases at J, leaving 12 bases unmatched. In nucleotides, the CDR3 is TGCGCCAGCAGCTCGGGGGGACAGGGGCGAGTAAGAGCTTTCTTT. Its translation: CASSSGGQGRVRAFF.

The V and J genes are TRBV4-1 and TRBJ2-7; 10 positions match TRBD2. This CDR3 has 19 residues. Germline loops: CDR1 MGHRA, CDR2 YSYEKL. V dropped 0 bases and J dropped 0; count of bases not matched to a gene: 11. The CDR3 DNA sequence: TGCGCCAGCAGCCAAGATTTTGGGACTAGCGCGGGGGGCTCCTACGAGCAGTACTTC. This gives the protein CASSQDFGTSAGGSYEQYF.

The genes are TRBV29-1 and TRBJ2-3; 7 nucleotides align to TRBD1. The CDR3 has 13 residues. Germline CDR1 and CDR2: SQVTM and ANQGSEA. CDR3 DNA: TGCAGTCTGAAGGGGGCCAGCACAGATACGCAGTATTTT. It translates to CSLKGASTDTQYF.

This sequence joins TRBV7-2 and TRBJ1-2; maybe TRBD1 (6 bases). The germline gives CDR1 SGHTA, CDR2 FQGNSA. Trimming pared 1 base from V and 8 bases from J, leaving 20 bases between. The CDR3 is 16 amino acids. CDR3 region: CASSLEGGFRESGYTF. The CDR3 nucleotides are TGTGCCAGCAGCTTAGAAGGGGGATTTAGGGAGTCGGGCTACACCTTC.

The CDR3 DNA reads TGTGCCAGCAGTACCGGGACTAGCGGATACGAGCAGTACTTC. Translation gives CASSTGTSGYEQYF. The chain couples TRBV9 to TRBJ2-7, with 11 bases matching TRBD2. Germline V gene lookup returns CDR1 SGDLS and CDR2 YYNGEE. V dropped 5 bases and J dropped 4; count of bases not matched to a gene: 5. This CDR3 has 14 residues.

The rearrangement uses TRBV10-2 and TRBJ2-2, with 8 bases fitting TRBD2. Germline values: CDR1 WSHSY, CDR2 SAAADI. The CDR3 has 15 residues. The V gene end was trimmed by 7 bases and the J gene end by 5 bases; junction bases not matched to a gene: 9. CDR3 region: CASIGGGKATGELFF. Here the CDR3 DNA reads TGCGCCAGCATTGGCGGGGGGAAAGCAACCGGGGAGCTGTTTTTT.

The V call is TRBV19, the J call TRBJ1-2; possible D gene TRBD1, 6 bases. Per the germline V gene, CDR1 is LNHDA and CDR2 is SQIVND (reference sequence). V was clipped by 4 bases and J by 14 bases, with 26 bases between them. This CDR3 has 15 amino acids. CDR3 region: CASSTRGQIPTYETF. The CDR3 nucleotides are TGTGCCAGTAGTACCCGGGGACAAATTCCCACCTACGAGACCTTC. The full variable domain, completed using reference TRBV19 and TRBJ1-2, is DGGITQSPKYLFRKEGQNVTLSCEQNLNHDAMYWYRQDPGQGLRLIYYSQIVNDFQKGDIAEGYSVSREKKESFPLTVTSAQKNPTAFYLCASSTRGQIPTYETFGSGTRLTVV.

This sequence joins TRBV7-2 and TRBJ2-1, with D tentatively TRBD1 or TRBD2 (5 bases each). Germline assignment: CDR1 SGHTA and CDR2 FQGNSA. The CDR3 has 16 amino acids. Trimming cost V 1 base and J 0 bases, with 10 bases left between them. CDR3 bases: TGTGCCAGCAGCTTAGATTGGGACCTCTCCTACAATGAGCAGTTCTTC. As protein: CASSLDWDLSYNEQFF.